Listed below are T cell receptor beta chains from one sample, sequenced in a study of response to subunit inactivated influenza vaccine. TCRdb analysed the RT-PCR reads with MiXCR anew, one entry per CDR3 protein. The sample carries about 570,000 distinct CDR3 sequences, over 9% recorded once. Another study also made use of these data, one on T cells expressing NK-cell markers.

The sample here was PBMCs from blood, taken on the day of vaccination. These receptors were taken from a man in his fifties who received an inactivated influenza vaccine. Both conserved end residues are part of each CDR3. The D gene is left open where the match is weak. Part of the rows lack a size; the others show once, few, many or a class for expanded clones.

cdr3_nt	cdr3_aa	j_call	clone_size	d_call	v_call
TGTGCCAGCAGCGTAGAACAGGAGACCCAGTACTTC	CASSVEQETQYF	TRBJ2-5	few	.	TRBV9
TGTGCCAGCGGGACAATCGGCGAGCAGTACTTC	CASGTIGEQYF	TRBJ2-7	.	.	TRBV2
TGTGCCAGCAGTTCGAGCGGCGCAAGCGGCTACACCTTC	CASSSSGASGYTF	TRBJ1-2	.	.	TRBV28
TGTGCCAGCAGTTTCCGACAGGGGGGGATGACCTACGAGCAGTACTTC	CASSFRQGGMTYEQYF	TRBJ2-7	few	TRBD1	TRBV27
TGTGCCAGCAGCCGACAGGCCTCGATTGGCAAAAACATTCAGTACTTC	CASSRQASIGKNIQYF	TRBJ2-4	.	.	TRBV6-1
TGTGCCAGCAGTAACAGGGGGCGAATCTACGAGCAGTACTTC	CASSNRGRIYEQYF	TRBJ2-7	few	TRBD1	TRBV6-5
TGTGCCAGCAGCTCTCCTGTAGTGGATGCCTACGAGCAGTACTTC	CASSSPVVDAYEQYF	TRBJ2-7	.	.	TRBV7-9
TGCAGCGTTGTAGTGGGGACGCGTTGGAATGAGCAGTTCTTC	CSVVVGTRWNEQFF	TRBJ2-1	few	.	TRBV29-1
TGTGCCTGGGGCTCCCTATCCTACAATGAGCAGTTCTTC	CAWGSLSYNEQFF	TRBJ2-1	few	.	TRBV7-9
TGCGCCAGCAGCCCGACTGTGAACTATGGCTACACCTTC	CASSPTVNYGYTF	TRBJ1-2	few	.	TRBV5-1
TGTGCCAGCAGCGTAAGACCTCAAGAGACCCAGTACTTC	CASSVRPQETQYF	TRBJ2-5	once	.	TRBV7-2
TGTGCCAGCAGCACAGACCCAAACTACGAGCAGTACTTC	CASSTDPNYEQYF	TRBJ2-7	.	.	TRBV7-2
TGTGCCAGCAGCTCACTTAAACGACGGCGGGACTGGCTGTTTTTT	CASSSLKRRRDWLFF	TRBJ1-4	.	.	TRBV11-2
TGTGCCAGCGGGACAGTGGGAGGACAGCCCCAGCATTTT	CASGTVGGQPQHF	TRBJ1-5	few	TRBD1	TRBV7-2
TGTGCCAGCATCCTATGGAAAGGGGGGCACTATGGCTACACCTTC	CASILWKGGHYGYTF	TRBJ1-2	.	.	TRBV7-2
TGCAGTGCTAGAGATCCGGGACAGGGGAGGTCCTACGAGCAGTACTTC	CSARDPGQGRSYEQYF	TRBJ2-7	few	TRBD1	TRBV20-1
TGTGCCAGCAGTGACCCCGGGACTAAGGCTATAGAGCAGTTCTTC	CASSDPGTKAIEQFF	TRBJ2-1	few	TRBD2	TRBV25-1
TGCAGTGCTAGCGCGGCAGGGATGAATCAGCCCCAGCATTTT	CSASAAGMNQPQHF	TRBJ1-5	few	.	TRBV20-1
TGTGCCAGCAGCAACTACCCGACTCCCCTGGGGACAGATACGCAGTATTTT	CASSNYPTPLGTDTQYF	TRBJ2-3	few	.	TRBV12-3/TRBV12-4
TGTGCCAGCAGCTTACACGGCGCCTACAATGAGCAGTTCTTC	CASSLHGAYNEQFF	TRBJ2-1	.	.	TRBV11-2
TGTGCCAGCAAGACCGACAGAGCGAACACCGGGGAGCTGTTTTTT	CASKTDRANTGELFF	TRBJ2-2	few	.	TRBV2
TGTGCCAGCAGTGAGAGACAGGGCGTCAACACCGGGGAGCTGTTTTTT	CASSERQGVNTGELFF	TRBJ2-2	.	TRBD1	TRBV25-1